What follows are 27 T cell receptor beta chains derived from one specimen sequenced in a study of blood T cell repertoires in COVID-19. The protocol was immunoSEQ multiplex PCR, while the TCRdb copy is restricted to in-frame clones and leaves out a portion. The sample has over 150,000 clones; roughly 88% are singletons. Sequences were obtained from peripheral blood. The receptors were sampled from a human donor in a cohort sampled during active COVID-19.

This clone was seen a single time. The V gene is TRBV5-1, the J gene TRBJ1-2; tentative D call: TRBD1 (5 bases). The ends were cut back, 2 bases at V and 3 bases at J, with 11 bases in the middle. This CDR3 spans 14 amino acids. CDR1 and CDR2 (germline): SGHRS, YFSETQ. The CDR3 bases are TGCGCCAGCAGCTTAGGGGCGGGAGACTATGGCTACACCTTC. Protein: CASSLGAGDYGYTF.

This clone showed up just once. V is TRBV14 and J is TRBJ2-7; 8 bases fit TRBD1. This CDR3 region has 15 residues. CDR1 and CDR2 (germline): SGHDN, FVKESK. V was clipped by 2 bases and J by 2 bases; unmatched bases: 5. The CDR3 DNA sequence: TGTGCCAGCAGCCAATTGGGACAGGCCACCTACGAGCAGTACTTC. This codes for CASSQLGQATYEQYF.

In nucleotides, the CDR3 is TGTGCCAGCAGGGGCGAGACCCAGTACTTC. It specifies CASRGETQYF. The V and J genes are TRBV12-3 or TRBV12-4 and TRBJ2-5; D is uncertain. V was clipped by 6 bases and J by 5 bases, with 4 bases between them. The CDR3 contains 10 residues.

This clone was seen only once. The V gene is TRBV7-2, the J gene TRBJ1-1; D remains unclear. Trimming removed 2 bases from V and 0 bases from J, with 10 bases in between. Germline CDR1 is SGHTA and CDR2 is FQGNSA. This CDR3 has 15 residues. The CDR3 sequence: CASSLSPVLNTEAFF. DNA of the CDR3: TGTGCCAGCAGCTTATCACCAGTTCTGAACACTGAAGCTTTCTTT.

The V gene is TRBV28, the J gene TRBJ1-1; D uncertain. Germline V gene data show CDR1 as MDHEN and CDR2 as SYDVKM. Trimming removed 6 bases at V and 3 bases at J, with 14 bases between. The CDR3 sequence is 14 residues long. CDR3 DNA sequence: TGTGCCAGCAGGTACGGGGAAACCTACACTGAAGCTTTCTTT. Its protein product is CASRYGETYTEAFF.

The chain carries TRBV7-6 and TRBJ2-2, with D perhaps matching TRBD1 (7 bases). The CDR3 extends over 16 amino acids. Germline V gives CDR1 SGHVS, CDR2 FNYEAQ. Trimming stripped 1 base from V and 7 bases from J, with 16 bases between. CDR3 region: CASSLVGGQQGGELFF. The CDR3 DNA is TGTGCCAGCAGCTTAGTCGGGGGACAGCAAGGCGGGGAGCTGTTTTTT.

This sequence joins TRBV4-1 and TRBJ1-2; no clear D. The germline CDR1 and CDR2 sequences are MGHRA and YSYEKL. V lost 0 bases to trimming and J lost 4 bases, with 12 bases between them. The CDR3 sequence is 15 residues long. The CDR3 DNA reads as TGCGCCAGCAGCCAAGAGCCCAGCCGGGTCTATGGCTACACCTTC. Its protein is CASSQEPSRVYGYTF.

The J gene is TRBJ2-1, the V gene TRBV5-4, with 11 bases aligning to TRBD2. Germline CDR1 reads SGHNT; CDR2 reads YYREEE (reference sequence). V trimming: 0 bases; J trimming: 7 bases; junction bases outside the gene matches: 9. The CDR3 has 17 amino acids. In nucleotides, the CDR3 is TGTGCCAGCAGCTTGGCCTTACTAGCGGGAGAAAGGAATGAGCAGTTCTTC. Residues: CASSLALLAGERNEQFF.

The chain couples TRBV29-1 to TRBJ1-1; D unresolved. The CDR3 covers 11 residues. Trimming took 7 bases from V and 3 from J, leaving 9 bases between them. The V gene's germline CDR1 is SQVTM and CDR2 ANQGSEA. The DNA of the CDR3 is TGCAGCGCCGTCAGGTACACTGAAGCTTTCTTT. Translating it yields CSAVRYTEAFF.

The CDR3, as DNA: TGTGCCAGCAGCCAAGATTCGAGGTCCTACAATGAGCAGTTCTTC. Translating gives CASSQDSRSYNEQFF. The chain is built from TRBV3-1 (or the pseudogene TRBV3-2) and TRBJ2-1; D remains ambiguous. Deletions cut 0 bases from V and 1 base from J, with 7 bases between. The CDR3 is made up of 15 amino acids. Germline assignment: CDR1 LGHDT and CDR2 YNNKEL (reference sequence).

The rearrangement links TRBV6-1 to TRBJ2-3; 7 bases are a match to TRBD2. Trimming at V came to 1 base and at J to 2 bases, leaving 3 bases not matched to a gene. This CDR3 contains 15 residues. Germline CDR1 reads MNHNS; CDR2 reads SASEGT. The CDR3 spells CASSEVTSPTDTQYF. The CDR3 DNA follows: TGTGCCAGCAGTGAAGTGACTAGCCCCACAGATACGCAGTATTTT.

The CDR3 DNA sequence: TGCGCCAGCAGCCATTACCGGGACACGGGAAACATTCAGTACTTC. It specifies CASSHYRDTGNIQYF. The chain is built from TRBV5-1 and TRBJ2-4; D perhaps matches TRBD1 (6 bases). The V end lost 4 bases, the J end lost 6 bases, and 17 bases lay between the germline ends. CDR1 SGHRS and CDR2 YFSETQ come from the germline V gene. The CDR3 covers 15 residues.

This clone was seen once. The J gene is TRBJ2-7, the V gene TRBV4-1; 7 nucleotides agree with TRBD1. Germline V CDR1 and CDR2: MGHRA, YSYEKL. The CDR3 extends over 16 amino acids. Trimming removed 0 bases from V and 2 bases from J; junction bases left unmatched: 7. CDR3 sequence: CASSQDAGDRAYEQYF. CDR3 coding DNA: TGCGCCAGCAGCCAAGACGCTGGAGACAGGGCCTACGAGCAGTACTTC.

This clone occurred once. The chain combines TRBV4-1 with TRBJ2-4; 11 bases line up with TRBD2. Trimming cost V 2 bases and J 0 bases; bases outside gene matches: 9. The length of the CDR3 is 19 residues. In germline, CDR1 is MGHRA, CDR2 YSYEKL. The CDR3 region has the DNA TGCGCCAGCAGCCAATTGACTAGCGGGGTTATACTAGCCAAAAACATTCAGTACTTC. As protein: CASSQLTSGVILAKNIQYF.

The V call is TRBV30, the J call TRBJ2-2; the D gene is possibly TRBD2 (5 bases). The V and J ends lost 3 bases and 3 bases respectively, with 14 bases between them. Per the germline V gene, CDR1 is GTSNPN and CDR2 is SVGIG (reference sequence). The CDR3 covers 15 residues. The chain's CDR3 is CAWSRGLGHTGELFF. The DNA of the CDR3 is TGTGCCTGGAGCCGGGGTCTTGGGCACACCGGGGAGCTGTTTTTT. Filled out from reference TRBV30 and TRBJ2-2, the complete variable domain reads SQTIHQWPATLVQPVGSPLSLECTVEGTSNPNLYWYRQAAGRGLQLLFYSVGIGQISSEVPQNLSASRPQDRQFILSSKKLLLSDSGFYLCAWSRGLGHTGELFFGEGSRLTVL.

The CDR3 DNA follows: TGCGCCAGCAGTTCCAGGGTTACGGACAATGAGCAGTTCTTC. This sequence encodes CASSSRVTDNEQFF. The chain has TRBV10-1 and TRBJ2-1; a weak D match, TRBD1 (5 bases). Trimming took off 5 bases at V and 5 bases at J, with 13 bases between the two ends. The CDR3 covers 14 residues. Germline V CDR1 and CDR2: WNHNN, SYGVQD (reference sequence).

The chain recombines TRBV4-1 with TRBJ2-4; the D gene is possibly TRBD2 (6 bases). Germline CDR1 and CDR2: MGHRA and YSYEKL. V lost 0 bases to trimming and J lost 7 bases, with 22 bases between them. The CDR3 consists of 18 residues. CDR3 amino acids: CASSQDPSLAGLYNIQYF. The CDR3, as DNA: TGCGCCAGCAGCCAAGACCCCTCTTTGGCGGGACTCTACAACATTCAGTACTTC.

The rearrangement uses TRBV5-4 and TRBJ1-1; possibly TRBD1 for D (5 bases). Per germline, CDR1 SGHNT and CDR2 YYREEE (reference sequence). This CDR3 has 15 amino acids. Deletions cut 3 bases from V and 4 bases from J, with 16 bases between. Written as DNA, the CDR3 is TGTGCCAGCAGCTACTCTAGAAGGGGTGCCACTGAAGCTTTCTTT. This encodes CASSYSRRGATEAFF.

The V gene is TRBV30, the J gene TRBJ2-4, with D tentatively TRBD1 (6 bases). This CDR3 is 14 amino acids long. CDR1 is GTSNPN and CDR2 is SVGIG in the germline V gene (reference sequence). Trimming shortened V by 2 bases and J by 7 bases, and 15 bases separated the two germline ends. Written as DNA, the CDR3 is TGTGCCTGGAGTCAGGGGACCGGGAATAACATTCAGTACTTC. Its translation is CAWSQGTGNNIQYF.

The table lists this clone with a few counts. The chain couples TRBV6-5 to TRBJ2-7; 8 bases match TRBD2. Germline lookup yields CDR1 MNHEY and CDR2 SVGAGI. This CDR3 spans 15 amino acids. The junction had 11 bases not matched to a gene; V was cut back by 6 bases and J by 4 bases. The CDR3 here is CASRLTGTRSYEQYF. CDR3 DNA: TGTGCCAGCAGACTGACCGGGACTAGGTCTTACGAGCAGTACTTC.

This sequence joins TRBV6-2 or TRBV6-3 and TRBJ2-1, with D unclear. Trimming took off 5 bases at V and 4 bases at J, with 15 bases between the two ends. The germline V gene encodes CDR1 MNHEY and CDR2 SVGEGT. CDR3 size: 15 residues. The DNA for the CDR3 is TGTGCCAGCAGTGCTCTCGCCCTACCTTACAATGAGCAGTTCTTC. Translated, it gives CASSALALPYNEQFF.

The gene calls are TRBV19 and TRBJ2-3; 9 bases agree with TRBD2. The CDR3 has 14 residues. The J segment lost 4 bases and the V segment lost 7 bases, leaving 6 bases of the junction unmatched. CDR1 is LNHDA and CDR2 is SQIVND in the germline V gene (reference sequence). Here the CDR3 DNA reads TGTGCCAGTAAGCCCGGGACTAGCTCAGATACGCAGTATTTT. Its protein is CASKPGTSSDTQYF.

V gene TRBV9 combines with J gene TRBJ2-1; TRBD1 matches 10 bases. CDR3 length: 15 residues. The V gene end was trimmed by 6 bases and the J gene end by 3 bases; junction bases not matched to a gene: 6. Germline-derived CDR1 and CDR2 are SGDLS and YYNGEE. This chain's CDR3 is CASTSGTGDYNEQFF. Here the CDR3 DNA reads TGTGCCAGCACCTCCGGGACAGGGGACTACAATGAGCAGTTCTTC.

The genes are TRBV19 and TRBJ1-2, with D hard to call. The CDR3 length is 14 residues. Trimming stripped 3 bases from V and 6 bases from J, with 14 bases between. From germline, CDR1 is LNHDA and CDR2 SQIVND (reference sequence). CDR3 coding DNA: TGTGCCAGTAGTATCATAGCGAGATCCCATGGCTACACCTTC. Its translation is CASSIIARSHGYTF.

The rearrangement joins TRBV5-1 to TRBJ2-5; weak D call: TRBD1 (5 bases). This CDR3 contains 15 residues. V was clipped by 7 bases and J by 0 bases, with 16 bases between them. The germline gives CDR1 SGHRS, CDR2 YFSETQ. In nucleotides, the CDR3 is TGCGCCAGCGGACCAAGCGCAGGGTACCAAGAGACCCAGTACTTC. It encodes CASGPSAGYQETQYF.

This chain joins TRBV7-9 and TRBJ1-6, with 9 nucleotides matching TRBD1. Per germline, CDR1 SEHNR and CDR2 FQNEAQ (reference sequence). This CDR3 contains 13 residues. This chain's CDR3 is CATTQGADSPLHF. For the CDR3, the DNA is TGTGCTACGACACAGGGGGCTGATTCACCCCTCCACTTT.

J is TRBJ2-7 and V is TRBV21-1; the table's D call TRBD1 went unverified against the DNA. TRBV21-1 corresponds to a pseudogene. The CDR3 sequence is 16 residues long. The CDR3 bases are TGTGCCAGCAGCACTATTTCACAGGGTGAAAACGACGAGCAGTACTTC. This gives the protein CASSTISQGENDEQYF.